These T cell receptor beta chains were read from a single sample in a study of blood T cell repertoires in COVID-19. The method was immunoSEQ multiplex PCR; TCRdb's version includes in-frame clones alone and lacks a portion of them. There are fewer than 150,000 clones in the sample; around 86% occur only once, and 18% lies in the top ten. Sequenced: PBMCs or T cells enriched from blood (not recorded which). Receptors originate from a man aged 25-45 years who had recovered from COVID-19. The CDR3 runs from the conserved cysteine through the conserved F or W. D genes are given only for firm matches. Clone size is stated in some rows and not others, as once, few, many or a class when expanded.

d_call clone_size j_call v_call cdr3_nt cdr3_aa
. . TRBJ1-4 TRBV2 TGTGCCAGCTCAGGGCAAACTAATGAAAAACTGTTTTTT CASSGQTNEKLFF
. . TRBJ1-5 TRBV18 TGTGCCAGCTCACCAGACAATAGCAATCAGCCCCAGCATTTT CASSPDNSNQPQHF
TRBD2 few TRBJ2-1 TRBV20-1 TGCAGTGCTGGGAGACTAGCGGAGCAGTTCTTC CSAGRLAEQFF
TRBD2 . TRBJ2-7 TRBV5-6 TGTGCCAGCAGCCAACTAGCGGGAGAATACGAGCAGTACTTC CASSQLAGEYEQYF
. . TRBJ2-1 TRBV5-4 TGTGCCAGCAGCTTGGTAAAGGGGAGCGGGTCCTACAATGAGCAGTTCTTC CASSLVKGSGSYNEQFF
TRBD1 once TRBJ1-6 TRBV19 TGTGCCAGTAGTCCCGGGACAGGGGCCATGGGTTCACCCCTCCACTTT CASSPGTGAMGSPLHF
TRBD1 . TRBJ2-5 TRBV19 TGTGCCAGTAGTATAGGGGGACAGAGGGTGGAGACCCAGTACTTC CASSIGGQRVETQYF
TRBD2 . TRBJ2-3 TRBV6-5 TGTGCCAGCAGTCCTAGGCGGGGGGGCACAGATACGCAGTATTTT CASSPRRGGTDTQYF
. . TRBJ2-1 TRBV4-1 TGCGCCAGCAGCCAAGAACTAGCCGGAACCGAGCAGTTCTTC CASSQELAGTEQFF
. . TRBJ1-2 TRBV9 TGTGCCAGCAGCGTAGACGGACTGCCAAACTATGGCTACACCTTC CASSVDGLPNYGYTF
. once TRBJ1-5 TRBV7-2 TGTGCGAGCGGGGGGAGCAATCAGCCCCAGCATTTT CASGGSNQPQHF
TRBD1 . TRBJ2-1 TRBV3-1/TRBV3-2 TGTGCCAGCAGCCCGGACAGGGGGCTTCTGTTCTTC CASSPDRGLLFF
. . TRBJ1-2 TRBV7-9 TGTGCCAGCAGCTTTTCCCAGGGGTTTTACTCCTCGGGGGGCTACACCTTC CASSFSQGFYSSGGYTF
TRBD2 . TRBJ2-5 TRBV5-5 TGTGCCAGCAGCTTGGACCTCGGACTAGCGAGCGAGACCCAGTACTTC CASSLDLGLASETQYF
. . TRBJ1-4 TRBV12-5 TGTGCTAGTGGGGCGCGGGTGGGTGAAAAACTGTTTTTT CASGARVGEKLFF
. . TRBJ2-1 TRBV7-3 TGTGCCAGCAGCCCCCAGGGGGGAATTGATGAGCAGTTCTTC CASSPQGGIDEQFF
. . TRBJ1-1 TRBV6-5 TGTGCCAGCAGTTACGTCGCGGAGAAAAACACTGAAGCTTTCTTT CASSYVAEKNTEAFF
. once TRBJ2-7 TRBV11-2 TGTGCCAGCAGCTTAGGGGGACCGGGGGGCACCTACGAGCAGTACTTC CASSLGGPGGTYEQYF
. few TRBJ2-2 TRBV11-2 TGTGCCAGCAGCCCCGGCCCTACAGGGGGGGCCGGGGAGCTGTTTTTT CASSPGPTGGAGELFF
. . TRBJ2-1 TRBV2 TGTGCCAGCAGTGGTTTTAGCGGTAGCTCCTACAATGAGCAGTTCTTC CASSGFSGSSYNEQFF
TRBD1 . TRBJ2-3 TRBV4-1 TGCGCCAGCAGCCCTACCGGGACAGGGCTTTTCTCAGATACGCAGTATTTT CASSPTGTGLFSDTQYF
. . TRBJ2-3 TRBV19 TGTGCCAGTAGGAGCGGAAGCACAGATACGCAGTATTTT CASRSGSTDTQYF
. . TRBJ2-5 TRBV28 TGTGCCAGCAGTTCTAGCAGGAGGGGTCGAGAGACCCAGTACTTC CASSSSRRGRETQYF
TRBD2 . TRBJ2-7 TRBV28 TGTGCCAGCAGTTTACCCGGACTAGCGGGCAGCTCCTACGAGCAGTACTTC CASSLPGLAGSSYEQYF
TRBD1 . TRBJ1-2 TRBV13 TGTGCCAGCAGCTTAGCCCGGACAGGGAATGGCTACACCTTC CASSLARTGNGYTF
. . TRBJ1-1 TRBV11-2 TGTGCCAGCAGCTTGTCGTACACTGAAGCTTTCTTT CASSLSYTEAFF
TRBD2 . TRBJ2-7 TRBV6-5 TGTGCCAGCAGTTTTCCCGGGACTAGCGGGGGCTACGAGCAGTACTTC CASSFPGTSGGYEQYF
TRBD2 . TRBJ2-3 TRBV5-1 TGCGCCAGCAGCACTGGACTAGAGGTTACGCAGTATTTT CASSTGLEVTQYF
. once TRBJ2-7 TRBV11-2 TGTGCCAGCAGCTGGTATGGGGGGAACGAGCAGTACTTC CASSWYGGNEQYF